This TCR beta chain was captured in a study of T cell responses to AZD1222 COVID-19 vaccine. General study points: At baseline, seropositivity was found in only a handful of AZD1222 recipients. Donors were largely white British and mainly female; clonal diversity was possibly underestimated.

With regard to this clone: Its antigen remains unknown.

The method was immunoSEQ multiplex PCR; TCRdb's version includes in-frame clones alone and lacks a portion of them. The sample yields about 110,000 clones, roughly nine tenths seen once. The germline CDR1 and CDR2 sequences are MGHRA and YSYEKL. The CDR3 extends over 16 amino acids. The V segment lost 1 base and the J segment 7 bases; nucleotides outside the gene matches: 7. The V and J genes are TRBV4-1 and TRBJ1-6; TRBD1 agrees at 7 bases. Sequenced material: peripheral blood, taken on day 0 of AZD1222 vaccination. This TCR was recovered from an adult in good health. The CDR3 nucleotides read TGCGCCAGCAGCCAAGTATTGGCAGGGGGAAATTCACCCCTCCACTTT. This translates into CASSQVLAGGNSPLHF.